This T cell receptor (beta chain) was sequenced for a study of a mutant IDH1 vaccine in newly diagnosed glioma. Study-level information: Those enrolled had earlier been treated with radiotherapy, temozolomide, or both, mostly both.

Broader study findings: Pseudoprogression showed no apparent link to changes in top peripheral T cell clonotypes.

As for time point: baseline, week 1 (first vaccination visit). Treatment defined: pre-vaccination baseline after standard-of-care therapy. Astrocytomas found in donors were new, WHO grade 3 or 4, IDH1-mutant and ATRX-lost. This CDR3 contains 13 residues. The V end lost 2 bases, the J end lost 3 bases, and 7 bases lay between the germline ends. CDR1 is MNHNY, CDR2 SVGAGI, per germline (reference sequence). Data came from immunoSEQ multiplex PCR; TCRdb stores just in-frame clones and leaves some out. Of 70,000 or so clones in the sample, about 83% are singletons; the top ten hold under 6%. With respect to this clone: The antigen remains undetermined.

The material was peripheral blood mononuclear cells (PBMCs), obtained from a glioma patient treated with radiotherapy, temozolomide or both. This chain links TRBV6-6 with TRBJ1-2; perhaps TRBD1 as D (5 bases). The TCR comes from a woman under 30 with glioma. Some clones in this sample may be carry-over from other donors' samples. The CDR3 sequence is CASSYGQHYGYTF. The DNA for the CDR3 is TGTGCCAGCAGTTACGGACAACACTATGGCTACACCTTC.